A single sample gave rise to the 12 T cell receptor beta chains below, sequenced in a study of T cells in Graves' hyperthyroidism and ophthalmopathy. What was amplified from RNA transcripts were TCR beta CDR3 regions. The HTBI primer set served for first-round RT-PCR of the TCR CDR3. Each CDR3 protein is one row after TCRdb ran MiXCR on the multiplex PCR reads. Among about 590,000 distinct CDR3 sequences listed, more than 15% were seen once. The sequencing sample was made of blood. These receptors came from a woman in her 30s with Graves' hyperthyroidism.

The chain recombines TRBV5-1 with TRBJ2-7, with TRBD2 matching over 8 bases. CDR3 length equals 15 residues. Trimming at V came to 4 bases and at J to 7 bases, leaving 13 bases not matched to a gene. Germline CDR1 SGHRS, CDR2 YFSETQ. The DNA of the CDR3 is TGCGCCAGCAGCCCACCGGACGGGAGGGCGGGTGAGCAGTACTTC. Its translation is CASSPPDGRAGEQYF.

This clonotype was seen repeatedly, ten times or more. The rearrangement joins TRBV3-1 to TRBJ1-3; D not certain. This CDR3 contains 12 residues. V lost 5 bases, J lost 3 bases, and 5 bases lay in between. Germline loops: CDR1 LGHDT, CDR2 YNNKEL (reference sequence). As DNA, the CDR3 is TGTGCCAGCAGCTTTGTTGGAAACACCATATATTTT. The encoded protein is CASSFVGNTIYF.

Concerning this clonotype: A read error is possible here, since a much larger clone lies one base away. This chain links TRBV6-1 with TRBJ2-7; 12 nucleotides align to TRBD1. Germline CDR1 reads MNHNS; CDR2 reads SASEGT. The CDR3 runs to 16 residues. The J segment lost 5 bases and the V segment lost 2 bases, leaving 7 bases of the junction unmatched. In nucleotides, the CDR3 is TGTGCCAGCAGTGAACGAGAGGGGACAGGGGGCAACGAGCAGTACTTC. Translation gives CASSEREGTGGNEQYF.

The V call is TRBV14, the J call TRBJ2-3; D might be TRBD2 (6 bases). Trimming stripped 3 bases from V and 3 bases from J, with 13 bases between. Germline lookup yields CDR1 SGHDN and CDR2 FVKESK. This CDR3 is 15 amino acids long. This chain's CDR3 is CASSHAGGVTDTQYF. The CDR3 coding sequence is TGTGCCAGCAGCCACGCTGGAGGGGTTACAGATACGCAGTATTTT. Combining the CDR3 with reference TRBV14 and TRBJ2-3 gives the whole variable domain EAGVTQFPSHSVIEKGQTVTLRCDPISGHDNLYWYRRVMGKEIKFLLHFVKESKQDESGMPNNRFLAERTGGTYSTLKVQPAELEDSGVYFCASSHAGGVTDTQYFGPGTRLTVL.

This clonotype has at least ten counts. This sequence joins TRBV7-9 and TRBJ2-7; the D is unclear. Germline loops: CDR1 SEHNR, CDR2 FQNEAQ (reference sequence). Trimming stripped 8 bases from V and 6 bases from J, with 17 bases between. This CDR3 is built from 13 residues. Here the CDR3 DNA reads TGTGCCAGCGGCTGGGAATTATCGCGCGAGCAGTACTTC. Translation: CASGWELSREQYF.

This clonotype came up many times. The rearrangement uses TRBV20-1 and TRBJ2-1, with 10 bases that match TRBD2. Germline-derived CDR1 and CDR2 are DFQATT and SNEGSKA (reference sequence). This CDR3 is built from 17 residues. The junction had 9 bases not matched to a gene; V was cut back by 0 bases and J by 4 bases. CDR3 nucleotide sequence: TGCAGTGCTAGAGATTATCGGACTAGCGGAACATACAATGAGCAGTTCTTC. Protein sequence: CSARDYRTSGTYNEQFF.

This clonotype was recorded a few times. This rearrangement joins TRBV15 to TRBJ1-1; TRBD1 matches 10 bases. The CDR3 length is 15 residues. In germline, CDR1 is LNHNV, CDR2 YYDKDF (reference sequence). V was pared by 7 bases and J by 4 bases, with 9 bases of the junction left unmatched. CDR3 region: CATNSGTGDGTEAFF. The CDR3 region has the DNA TGTGCCACCAACTCCGGGACAGGGGATGGCACTGAAGCTTTCTTT. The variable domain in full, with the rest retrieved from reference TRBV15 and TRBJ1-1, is DAMVIQNPRYQVTQFGKPVTLSCSQTLNHNVMYWYQQKSSQAPKLLFHYYDKDFNNEADTPDNFQSRRPNTSFCFLDIRSPGLGDTAMYLCATNSGTGDGTEAFFGQGTRLTVV.

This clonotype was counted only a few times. The DNA of the CDR3 is TGCGCCAGCAGCTCAGGGACTTTTGTCACTGAAGCTTTCTTT. Its protein product is CASSSGTFVTEAFF. The V call is TRBV4-1, the J call TRBJ1-1; possibly TRBD1 for D (5 bases). The CDR3 covers 14 residues. The V and J ends lost 5 bases and 4 bases respectively, with 14 bases between them. In germline, CDR1 is MGHRA, CDR2 YSYEKL.

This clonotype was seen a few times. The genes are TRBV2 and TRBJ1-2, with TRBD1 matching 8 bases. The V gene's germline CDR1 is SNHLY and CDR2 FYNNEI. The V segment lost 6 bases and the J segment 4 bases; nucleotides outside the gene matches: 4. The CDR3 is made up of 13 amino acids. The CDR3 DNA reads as TGTGCCAGCAGGACGGGACAGGTCTATGGCTACACCTTC. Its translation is CASRTGQVYGYTF.

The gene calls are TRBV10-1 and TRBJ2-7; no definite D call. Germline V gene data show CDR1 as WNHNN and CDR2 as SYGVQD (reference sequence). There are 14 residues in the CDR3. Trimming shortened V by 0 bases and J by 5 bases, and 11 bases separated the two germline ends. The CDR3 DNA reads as TGCGCCAGCAGTGAGTCGACTCCACCTAACGAGCAGTACTTC. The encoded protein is CASSESTPPNEQYF.

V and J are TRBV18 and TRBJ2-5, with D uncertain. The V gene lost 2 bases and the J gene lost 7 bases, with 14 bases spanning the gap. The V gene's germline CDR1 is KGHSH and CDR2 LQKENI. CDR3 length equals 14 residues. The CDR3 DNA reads TGTGCCAGCTCACCAGCGGACCCCCCATGGACCCAGTACTTC. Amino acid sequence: CASSPADPPWTQYF.

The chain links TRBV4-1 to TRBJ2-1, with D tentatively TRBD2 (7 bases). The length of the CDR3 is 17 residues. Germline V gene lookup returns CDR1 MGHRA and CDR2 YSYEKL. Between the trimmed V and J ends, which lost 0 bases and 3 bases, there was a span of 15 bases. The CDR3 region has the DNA TGCGCCAGCAGCCAAGATGGGGGGGCTAGCGGCTACAATGAGCAGTTCTTC. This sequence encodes CASSQDGGASGYNEQFF.